The next 30 T cell receptor beta chains were all read from a single sample in a study of CD4 T cells in relation to SARS-CoV-2 and coronaviruses. These receptors lack a known antigen. Before the COVID-19 pandemic, during about 2011-2019, CD4+ T cells were taken from unexposed donors. CD4+ T cells were isolated from the cells after 10 days of culture. Some clones are missing from TCRdb's copy, which holds only in-frame ones; the method was immunoSEQ multiplex PCR. The sample yields 26,000 or so clones, 74% seen once. Sequences were obtained from CD4+ T cells from PBMCs, cultured in vitro. These receptors came from a human donor in good health.

Within the sample, this clone is medium-sized. The chain recombines TRBV4-2 with TRBJ1-2; D remains unclear. V lost 0 bases and J lost 0, with 17 bases in between. Germline V gene lookup returns CDR1 LGHNA and CDR2 YNFKEQ. This CDR3 contains 18 residues. The chain's CDR3 is CASSQDRSGTVANYGYTF. The CDR3 DNA sequence: TGTGCCAGCAGCCAAGATCGGTCAGGTACAGTAGCTAACTATGGCTACACCTTC.

This clone was found a few times. The chain joins TRBV18 to TRBJ2-2; D is perhaps TRBD1 (6 bases). V was shortened by 6 bases and J by 0 bases, with 14 bases between the two germline ends. This CDR3 is 16 amino acids long. The germline V gene has CDR1 KGHSH and CDR2 LQKENI. CDR3 sequence: CASSPGTPANTGELFF. DNA of the CDR3: TGTGCCAGCTCCCCCGGGACACCCGCGAACACCGGGGAGCTGTTTTTT.

In DNA form, the CDR3 reads TGTGCCAGCAGTGAAATCACGGGAGGCGAGCAGTACTTC. It translates to CASSEITGGEQYF. V gene TRBV2 combines with J gene TRBJ2-7; 7 nucleotides line up with TRBD2. V lost 2 bases to trimming and J lost 6 bases; unmatched junction nucleotides: 4. Germline CDR1 is SNHLY and CDR2 is FYNNEI. CDR3 length equals 13 residues.

The chain links TRBV29-1 to TRBJ2-5; maybe TRBD2 (7 bases). Germline V gene sequence: CDR1 SQVTM, CDR2 ANQGSEA. V lost 6 bases to trimming and J lost 4 bases, with 18 bases between them. The CDR3 is made up of 14 amino acids. The CDR3 coding sequence is TGCAGCGTGGGGATGGGGGGGGCCCGAGAGACCCAGTACTTC. Protein sequence: CSVGMGGARETQYF.

The rearrangement links TRBV24-1 to TRBJ2-7; possible D gene TRBD2, 5 bases. Trimming shortened V by 10 bases and J by 0 bases, and 18 bases separated the two germline ends. Germline loops: CDR1 KGHDR, CDR2 SFDVKD. This CDR3 contains 15 residues. The CDR3 nucleotides read TGTGCCACAAGCTTGAGCGGTATTAGCTCCTACGAGCAGTACTTC. Translated: CATSLSGISSYEQYF.

The rearrangement uses TRBV23-1 and TRBJ2-1, with no clear D. TRBV23-1 is filed as an ORF, its function uncertain. This CDR3 is 18 amino acids long. Trimming took off 0 bases at V and 4 bases at J, with 19 bases between the two ends. The CDR3 spells CASSQSYLRLPEYNEQFF. The CDR3 coding sequence is TGCGCCAGCAGTCAATCCTACTTACGGCTCCCGGAGTACAATGAGCAGTTCTTC.

The chain is built from TRBV9 and TRBJ1-6; 8 nucleotides line up with TRBD1. J was trimmed by 7 bases and V by 0 bases; bases with no gene match: 3. Germline V CDR1 and CDR2: SGDLS, YYNGEE. This CDR3 contains 15 residues. Here the CDR3 DNA reads TGTGCCAGCAGCGTAGGGGACAGGCCCAATTCACCCCTCCACTTT. Amino acids: CASSVGDRPNSPLHF.

Here the CDR3 DNA reads TGTGCCAGCAGCCTACAGGGGGCAGGTGAAAAACTGTTTTTT. Amino acids: CASSLQGAGEKLFF. The rearrangement joins TRBV6-5 to TRBJ1-4; 9 bases align to TRBD1. Germline V gene data show CDR1 as MNHEY and CDR2 as SVGAGI. The CDR3 has 14 amino acids. The J segment lost 7 bases and the V segment lost 6 bases, leaving 6 bases of the junction unmatched.

The chain combines TRBV9 with TRBJ2-3, with D perhaps assigned TRBD1 or TRBD2 (6 bases each). CDR3 size: 13 residues. V shed 6 bases and J shed 4 bases, with 12 bases lying between them. Germline V gives CDR1 SGDLS, CDR2 YYNGEE. CDR3 loop: CASNLGGPDTQYF. For the CDR3, the DNA is TGTGCCAGCAACCTGGGGGGCCCAGATACGCAGTATTTT.

The rearrangement uses TRBV6-2 or TRBV6-3 and TRBJ1-5, with a tentative D call TRBD1 (6 bases). Germline CDR1 and CDR2: MNHEY and SVGEGT. Deletions cut 7 bases from V and 1 base from J, with 20 bases between. The length of the CDR3 is 17 residues. DNA of the CDR3: TGTGCCAGCAACCCCCGTGGCGGGGGCCTGAGCAATCAGCCCCAGCATTTT. This sequence encodes CASNPRGGGLSNQPQHF.

This sequence joins TRBV10-3 and TRBJ2-5; possibly TRBD2 for D (6 bases). The CDR3 spans 13 residues. In germline, CDR1 is ENHRY, CDR2 SYGVKD. Trimming removed 4 bases at V and 4 bases at J, with 10 bases between. The CDR3 region has the DNA TGTGCCATCAGTGCGGGAGAGGGAGAGACCCAGTACTTC. It translates to CAISAGEGETQYF.

The J gene is TRBJ2-3, the V gene TRBV5-1; 10 nucleotides align to TRBD2. The germline V gene encodes CDR1 SGHRS and CDR2 YFSETQ. There are 17 residues in the CDR3. The trim removed 1 base at V and 4 bases at J, leaving 9 bases unmatched. The CDR3, as DNA: TGCGCCAGCAGCTTGTCCCAAAGCGGGGGGGCCGCAGATACGCAGTATTTT. It codes for CASSLSQSGGAADTQYF.

The table lists this clone with a few counts. The chain carries TRBV7-2 and TRBJ1-6, with TRBD1 matching over 8 bases. Unmatched junction bases numbered 7, after V lost 4 bases and J lost 11 bases. CDR1 SGHTA and CDR2 FQGNSA come from the germline V gene. The CDR3 is made up of 14 amino acids. CDR3 sequence reads: CASSSDRGFPPLHF. In DNA, the CDR3 is TGTGCCAGCAGCTCCGACAGGGGATTTCCACCCCTCCACTTT.

V and J are TRBV6-6 and TRBJ2-5; the D is unclear. V was clipped by 6 bases and J by 8 bases, with 16 bases between them. The CDR3 loop spans 13 amino acids. The germline gives CDR1 MNHNY, CDR2 SVGAGI (reference sequence). CDR3 bases: TGTGCCAGCAGCGACATCTCCCGAGGCACCCAGTACTTC. Protein sequence: CASSDISRGTQYF.

This clone was seen a few times. The chain has TRBV18 and TRBJ1-1; D gene uncertain. The V gene lost 3 bases and the J gene lost 3 bases, with 11 bases spanning the gap. Germline lookup yields CDR1 KGHSH and CDR2 LQKENI. The CDR3 sequence is 14 residues long. CDR3 bases: TGTGCCAGCTCACCGTCACGGAGGGACACTGAAGCTTTCTTT. Translation: CASSPSRRDTEAFF.

The rearrangement joins TRBV19 to TRBJ2-7; TRBD2 matches 12 bases. The germline CDR1 and CDR2 sequences are LNHDA and SQIVND (reference sequence). This CDR3 spans 17 amino acids. J gave up 1 base and V 0 bases, and 4 bases lay outside the gene matches. This CDR3 is CASSIELAGGLSYEQYF. Here the CDR3 DNA reads TGTGCCAGTAGTATAGAACTAGCGGGAGGATTATCCTACGAGCAGTACTTC.

The genes are TRBV7-9 and TRBJ1-4; no clear D gene. Trimming took off 5 bases at V and 1 base at J, with 11 bases between the two ends. From germline, CDR1 is SEHNR and CDR2 FQNEAQ (reference sequence). This CDR3 spans 15 amino acids. CDR3 residues: CASSLLDITNEKLFF. In DNA form, the CDR3 reads TGTGCCAGCAGCCTACTCGACATAACTAATGAAAAACTGTTTTTT.

This clone was detected only a few times. The gene calls are TRBV7-9 and TRBJ1-3, with a tentative D call TRBD1 (6 bases). Germline loops: CDR1 SEHNR, CDR2 FQNEAQ (reference sequence). This CDR3 has 14 residues. Trimming took off 5 bases at V and 2 bases at J, with 10 bases between the two ends. CDR3 protein: CASSTNRAGNTIYF. The CDR3 nucleotides read TGTGCCAGCAGCACCAACAGGGCTGGAAACACCATATATTTT.

The rearrangement joins TRBV6-5 to TRBJ2-3; TRBD1 matches at 11 bases. CDR1 and CDR2 (germline): MNHEY, SVGAGI. There are 15 residues in the CDR3. The trim removed 7 bases at V and 5 bases at J, leaving 8 bases unmatched. This chain's CDR3 is CASTPDRGLIDTQYF. DNA of the CDR3: TGTGCCAGCACCCCGGACAGGGGGCTCATAGATACGCAGTATTTT.

The rearrangement joins TRBV2 to TRBJ1-5, with 12 bases lining up with TRBD1. Germline V gives CDR1 SNHLY, CDR2 FYNNEI. CDR3 length: 15 amino acids. The ends lost 7 bases at V and 6 bases at J; junction bases unmatched: 7. In nucleotides, the CDR3 is TGTGCCAGCACCAATCAGGGACAGGGGGCTCAGCCCCAGCATTTT. It translates to CASTNQGQGAQPQHF.

This clone was seen more than once but under ten times. This chain connects TRBV19 to TRBJ1-5; TRBD1 matches 7 bases. The J segment lost 0 bases and the V segment lost 1 base, leaving 3 bases of the junction unmatched. This CDR3 comprises 16 residues. Per the germline V gene, CDR1 is LNHDA and CDR2 is SQIVND (reference sequence). The CDR3 sequence: CASSIVGGLSNQPQHF. Written as DNA, the CDR3 is TGTGCCAGTAGTATAGTAGGGGGCCTTAGCAATCAGCCCCAGCATTTT.

This clone came up a few times. The chain has TRBV5-1 and TRBJ2-3; 8 nucleotides line up with TRBD2. From germline, CDR1 is SGHRS and CDR2 YFSETQ. After removal of 0 bases from V and 3 bases from J, the junction contained 3 bases not matched to a gene. The CDR3 covers 15 residues. Written as DNA, the CDR3 is TGCGCCAGCAGCTTGGTGGCTAGCGGGACAGATACGCAGTATTTT. Its protein product is CASSLVASGTDTQYF.

CDR3 in DNA: TGCGCCAGCAGCTACGGCGGACAGTCCTACGAGCAGTACTTC. Amino acid sequence: CASSYGGQSYEQYF. The chain combines TRBV5-1 with TRBJ2-7; TRBD1 is a possible D gene (6 bases). Germline CDR1 reads SGHRS; CDR2 reads YFSETQ. The CDR3 runs 14 residues. V lost 3 bases and J 1 base, leaving 11 bases between the germline ends. The entire variable domain, with the rest obtained from reference TRBV5-1 and TRBJ2-7, is as follows: KAGVTQTPRYLIKTRGQQVTLSCSPISGHRSVSWYQQTPGQGLQFLFEYFSETQRNKGNFPGRFSGRQFSNSRSEMNVSTLELGDSALYLCASSYGGQSYEQYFGPGTRLTVT.

This clone was observed once. The chain combines TRBV9 with TRBJ2-6; TRBD1 matches 11 bases. Germline trimming cut 7 bases from V and 0 bases from J; bases unmatched to any gene: 0. Per the germline V gene, CDR1 is SGDLS and CDR2 is YYNGEE. This CDR3 is 15 amino acids long. The CDR3 DNA reads as TGTGCCAGCGGGACAGGGGGCTCTGGGGCCAACGTCCTGACTTTC. This codes for CASGTGGSGANVLTF.

The chain combines TRBV13 with TRBJ2-5; 8 positions agree with TRBD1. Trimming removed 3 bases from V and 4 bases from J; junction bases left unmatched: 4. Germline V gene sequence: CDR1 PRHDT, CDR2 FYEKMQ (reference sequence). The CDR3 totals 14 residues. CDR3 sequence: CASSLGQVVETQYF. The DNA for the CDR3 is TGTGCCAGCAGCTTGGGACAGGTGGTAGAGACCCAGTACTTC.

The chain uses TRBV5-4 and TRBJ2-5, with 11 bases that match TRBD2. Trimming at V came to 2 bases and at J to 5 bases, leaving 8 bases not matched to a gene. This CDR3 has 16 residues. CDR1 is SGHNT, CDR2 YYREEE, per germline (reference sequence). The CDR3 loop is CASSFRVAGGLETQYF. The CDR3 DNA follows: TGTGCCAGCAGCTTTCGGGTAGCGGGGGGGCTGGAGACCCAGTACTTC.

This chain joins TRBV6-2 or TRBV6-3 and TRBJ2-1, with 10 bases that match TRBD2. The CDR3 is made up of 19 amino acids. Germline V lookup: CDR1 MNHEY, CDR2 SVGEGT. With V trimmed by 0 bases and J by 8 bases, 16 bases remained unmatched. Here the CDR3 reads CASSYSFSGGAVFRDEQFF. The DNA of the CDR3 is TGTGCCAGCAGTTACTCGTTCAGCGGGGGGGCTGTCTTCCGGGATGAGCAGTTCTTC.

DNA of the CDR3: TGTGCCTGGAGCGGGACGCCCAACTACGAGCAGTACTTC. Protein product: CAWSGTPNYEQYF. The chain links TRBV30 to TRBJ2-7; D possibly matches TRBD1 or TRBD2 (5 bases each). This CDR3 has 13 residues. V lost 3 bases and J 3 bases, leaving 12 bases between the germline ends. Per the germline V gene, CDR1 is GTSNPN and CDR2 is SVGIG (reference sequence).

This clone was seen more than once but under ten times. The chain uses TRBV10-1 and TRBJ1-2; D is unresolved. Trimming left V 2 bases short and J 4 bases short, with 8 bases between. Germline-derived CDR1 and CDR2 are WNHNN and SYGVQD (reference sequence). This CDR3 contains 13 residues. The CDR3 coding sequence is TGCGCCAGCAGTGAGGACCGATTCTATGGCTACACCTTC. Protein sequence: CASSEDRFYGYTF.

This clone was detected only once. This sequence joins TRBV29-1 and TRBJ2-3, with 11 bases identical to TRBD2. Per the germline V gene, CDR1 is SQVTM and CDR2 is ANQGSEA. This CDR3 is built from 15 residues. Unmatched junction bases numbered 7, after V lost 3 bases and J lost 5 bases. The CDR3 nucleotides are TGCAGCGTTGATGGTAGCGGGGGGGCTTTAGATACGCAGTATTTT. It translates to CSVDGSGGALDTQYF.